This T cell receptor (beta chain) was sequenced during a study of blood T cells in healthy people across ages. Study overall: Capturing about one barcoded beta molecule per two T cells was achieved by template switching.

Study findings and constraints: Across samples, TCR beta diversity tracked strongly with naive T cell percentage.

The use of a sample-barcoded 5' primer and a J-beta primer mix characterized a second PCR of roughly 7 to 11 cycles. Every sample gave at least 2.5 million paired-end reads containing CDR3. TCRdb re-called the 5' RACE reads through MiXCR, storing one row per CDR3 protein. The sample includes some 1.5 million distinct CDR3 sequences, roughly 27% of them seen just once. Regarding this clonotype: No antigen is known for it. The germline gene is not matched at one end of the junction; a read error may be the cause.

This CDR3 is 14 amino acids long. Germline loops: CDR1 SGHTA, CDR2 FQGNSA. This TCR was sampled from a woman in her thirties in good health. The source material was blood. The chain has TRBV7-2 and TRBJ2-7; TRBD2 matches 10 bases. For the CDR3, the DNA is TGTGCCAGCAGTTTAGCGGGAGGTGGGCTCGAGCAGTACTTC. Residues: CASSLAGGGLEQYF.